These 25 T cell receptor beta chains share one sample of origin, sequenced in a study of shared clonotypes between healthy human individuals. Profiling relied on immunoSEQ multiplex PCR, and the TCRdb table lists in-frame clones only, not all of them. The table records about 2.4 million clones, approximately 93% of them present only once. Sequenced input: naive CD4+ T cells from PBMCs. As for subset: CD45RA+ positively selected. The source of these receptors is a man younger than 30 in good health. Some clones in this sample may be carry-over from other donors' samples.

This clone was observed a handful of times. In DNA, the CDR3 is TGCAGCGTTGCCCACTGGGCGACAGGGACTGAAGCTTTCTTT. This translates into CSVAHWATGTEAFF. The chain uses TRBV29-1 and TRBJ1-1; 7 nucleotides match TRBD1. The V gene end was trimmed by 4 bases and the J gene end by 5 bases; junction bases not matched to a gene: 10. The CDR3 has 14 amino acids. Germline V CDR1 and CDR2: SQVTM, ANQGSEA.

The chain employs TRBV28 and TRBJ1-3, with D unclear. Trimming pared 5 bases from V and 0 bases from J, leaving 14 bases between. The germline V gene encodes CDR1 MDHEN and CDR2 SYDVKM. The CDR3 totals 16 residues. The CDR3 nucleotides read TGTGCCAGCAGTCCTCCGGGCCAGAACTCTGGAAACACCATATATTTT. Residues: CASSPPGQNSGNTIYF.

This chain connects TRBV19 to TRBJ2-3; tentative D call: TRBD1 (6 bases). CDR1 and CDR2 (germline): LNHDA, SQIVND (reference sequence). The CDR3 loop spans 14 amino acids. Between the trimmed V and J ends, which lost 5 bases and 2 bases, there was a span of 11 bases. The CDR3 region is CASSGGHYTDTQYF. CDR3 bases: TGTGCCAGTAGTGGGGGACATTACACAGATACGCAGTATTTT.

V gene TRBV19 combines with J gene TRBJ2-5, with D unresolved. Germline CDR1 is LNHDA and CDR2 is SQIVND (reference sequence). The germline V and J ends were trimmed by 2 bases and 1 base, with 11 bases remaining between them. The CDR3 length is 15 residues. CDR3 loop: CASSISRAAQETQYF. CDR3 in DNA: TGTGCCAGTAGTATAAGTCGGGCAGCCCAAGAGACCCAGTACTTC. The complete variable domain, with remaining parts taken from reference TRBV19 and TRBJ2-5, reads DGGITQSPKYLFRKEGQNVTLSCEQNLNHDAMYWYRQDPGQGLRLIYYSQIVNDFQKGDIAEGYSVSREKKESFPLTVTSAQKNPTAFYLCASSISRAAQETQYFGPGTRLLVL.

As to this clone: At the DNA level, this CDR3 is encoded by other sequences in the same sample as well. V usage is TRBV28 and J usage is TRBJ1-2; no definite D call. Germline assignment: CDR1 MDHEN and CDR2 SYDVKM. The CDR3 runs 12 residues. V lost 8 bases and J lost 1, with 8 bases in between. In nucleotides, the CDR3 is TGTGCCAGCGGGAGGAGTAACTATGGCTACACCTTC. Translated: CASGRSNYGYTF.

The chain couples TRBV2 to TRBJ1-1; TRBD1 matches at 8 bases. CDR3 size: 11 residues. Germline V gene lookup returns CDR1 SNHLY and CDR2 FYNNEI. The trim removed 7 bases at V and 10 bases at J, leaving 5 bases unmatched. CDR3 in amino acids: CASIRTGRAFF. CDR3 nucleotides: TGTGCCAGCATTAGGACAGGGCGAGCTTTCTTT.

The rearrangement uses TRBV6-5 and TRBJ2-5, with TRBD2 matching 7 bases. The J call may be wrong; the DNA end is better matched by TRBJ2-7. Germline V gene sequence: CDR1 MNHEY, CDR2 SVGAGI. The CDR3 is made up of 12 amino acids. CDR3 nucleotide sequence: TGTGCCAGCAGTAGGGAGGGCTACGAGCAGTACTTC. It encodes CASSREGYEQYF.

The chain is built from TRBV6-1 and TRBJ1-4; D possibly corresponds to TRBD1 (6 bases). CDR3 size: 15 residues. The germline V and J ends were trimmed by 0 bases and 8 bases, with 13 bases remaining between them. Germline values: CDR1 MNHNS, CDR2 SASEGT. Here the CDR3 DNA reads TGTGCCAGCAGTGAAGCGGGGGCAGGATTCGAAAAACTGTTTTTT. This codes for CASSEAGAGFEKLFF.

The CDR3 protein is CASSLGPAGETQYF. The DNA of the CDR3 is TGTGCCAGCAGCTTAGGGCCAGCGGGGGAGACCCAGTACTTC. This chain connects TRBV7-3 to TRBJ2-5, with 7 bases lining up with TRBD2. Germline CDR1 reads SGHTA; CDR2 reads FQGTGA. The CDR3 contains 14 residues. Losses at the gene ends were 2 bases for V and 5 bases for J; bases not matched to a gene: 5.

This chain uses TRBV10-1 with TRBJ2-5; tentatively, D is TRBD2 (6 bases). The CDR3 contains 14 residues. Germline V lookup: CDR1 WNHNN, CDR2 SYGVQD (reference sequence). V dropped 8 bases and J dropped 1 base, with 14 bases sitting between them. The CDR3 nucleotides are TGCGCCAGCTCTCTCGGGGGTTCCCAAGAGACCCAGTACTTC. Translated, it gives CASSLGGSQETQYF.

The V gene is TRBV28, the J gene TRBJ1-2; 9 bases match TRBD1. Germline CDR1 is MDHEN and CDR2 is SYDVKM. The CDR3 is made up of 15 amino acids. Losses at the gene ends were 3 bases for V and 4 bases for J; bases not matched to a gene: 6. CDR3 coding DNA: TGTGCCAGCAGTTTTTGGCGGGACAGGGTCTATGGCTACACCTTC. Translation: CASSFWRDRVYGYTF.

This chain joins TRBV28 and TRBJ2-7; D perhaps matches TRBD2 (7 bases). Trimming cost V 1 base and J 3 bases, with 16 bases left between them. There are 16 residues in the CDR3. Germline assignment: CDR1 MDHEN and CDR2 SYDVKM. The DNA of the CDR3 is TGTGCCAGCAGTTTATCGGCCGGGGGGCTACACTACGAGCAGTACTTC. It translates to CASSLSAGGLHYEQYF.

The genes are TRBV28 and TRBJ2-7, with D tentatively TRBD2 (6 bases). V was clipped by 6 bases and J by 2 bases, with 23 bases between them. The CDR3 spans 17 residues. In germline, CDR1 is MDHEN, CDR2 SYDVKM. The CDR3 DNA reads TGTGCCAGCAGCCCCATTGGGACTGAAATACCTGCCTACGAGCAGTACTTC. Residues: CASSPIGTEIPAYEQYF.

The chain couples TRBV7-8 to TRBJ1-1; D is perhaps TRBD1 (6 bases). Trimming removed 1 base at V and 7 bases at J, with 13 bases between. The CDR3 covers 14 residues. Germline assignment: CDR1 SGHVS and CDR2 FQNEAQ. The CDR3 nucleotides are TGTGCCAGCAGCTTAGTTGGGGGGCCTATTGAAGCTTTCTTT. Its translation is CASSLVGGPIEAFF.

The chain carries TRBV7-8 and TRBJ2-5; possibly TRBD2 for D (6 bases). The CDR3 has 15 amino acids. From germline, CDR1 is SGHVS and CDR2 FQNEAQ. Between the trimmed V and J ends, which lost 4 bases and 4 bases, there was a span of 16 bases. CDR3 loop: CASSSAGSVGETQYF. The CDR3 coding sequence is TGTGCCAGCAGCTCAGCGGGTAGCGTCGGAGAGACCCAGTACTTC.

The chain employs TRBV10-3 and TRBJ2-2; D uncertain. The CDR3 consists of 14 residues. Looked up from germline, CDR1 is ENHRY and CDR2 is SYGVKD. V dropped 3 bases and J dropped 2 bases, with 7 bases sitting between them. The chain's CDR3 is CAISERDNTGELFF. The CDR3 DNA sequence: TGTGCCATCAGTGAAAGGGATAACACCGGGGAGCTGTTTTTT.

The chain has TRBV28 and TRBJ2-7; perhaps TRBD1 as D (6 bases). The V end was cut by 6 bases, the J end by 6 bases, with 18 bases between. This CDR3 region has 14 residues. The germline gives CDR1 MDHEN, CDR2 SYDVKM. The CDR3 here is CASRARQVYLEQYF. CDR3 sequence (DNA): TGTGCCAGCAGGGCGAGACAGGTCTATCTCGAGCAGTACTTC.

V and J are TRBV14 and TRBJ2-5; weak D call: TRBD1 (6 bases). Germline V gene sequence: CDR1 SGHDN, CDR2 FVKESK. Deletions cut 2 bases from V and 7 bases from J, with 17 bases between. The CDR3 is made up of 15 amino acids. The DNA of the CDR3 is TGTGCCAGCAGCCAAAGGGAAGAGGGGGTACGGACCCAGTACTTC. Protein: CASSQREEGVRTQYF.

This chain joins TRBV5-1 and TRBJ2-2; TRBD2 matches 14 bases. This CDR3 region has 17 residues. The germline CDR1 and CDR2 sequences are SGHRS and YFSETQ. J gave up 6 bases and V 6 bases, and 10 bases lay outside the gene matches. The CDR3 spells CASTRWGTSGSSGELFF. CDR3 coding DNA: TGCGCCAGCACCCGGTGGGGGACTAGCGGGAGTTCCGGGGAGCTGTTTTTT.

V and J are TRBV7-6 and TRBJ2-1; 8 nucleotides align to TRBD2. The CDR3 extends over 17 amino acids. Germline values: CDR1 SGHVS, CDR2 FNYEAQ. V shed 5 bases and J 5 bases; nucleotides not matched to a gene: 14. The CDR3 here is CASSNIFREGIHNEQFF. Here the CDR3 DNA reads TGTGCCAGCAGCAATATATTCCGGGAGGGCATCCACAATGAGCAGTTCTTC.

The V and J genes are TRBV28 and TRBJ1-3; D remains ambiguous. The V and J ends lost 5 bases and 2 bases respectively, with 10 bases between them. Germline assignment: CDR1 MDHEN and CDR2 SYDVKM. The CDR3 loop spans 14 amino acids. The CDR3: CASSDGVPGNTIYF. The CDR3 coding sequence is TGTGCCAGCAGTGATGGGGTTCCTGGAAACACCATATATTTT.

Note on this clone: Other nucleotide sequences from this sample produce the same CDR3. The chain recombines TRBV6-5 with TRBJ1-4, with 8 nucleotides matching TRBD1. J lost 13 bases, V lost 2 bases, and 3 bases had no gene match. Germline CDR1 and CDR2: MNHEY and SVGAGI. The length of the CDR3 is 12 residues. The chain's CDR3 is CASSYGTGSLFF. In nucleotides, the CDR3 is TGTGCCAGCAGTTACGGGACAGGATCACTGTTTTTT.

To note about this clone: Other DNA sequences within the sample encode an identical CDR3. This chain joins TRBV28 and TRBJ2-7; possibly TRBD2 for D (5 bases). Trimming took off 6 bases at V and 0 bases at J, with 9 bases between the two ends. Germline V gene sequence: CDR1 MDHEN, CDR2 SYDVKM. The CDR3 spans 13 residues. The CDR3 DNA reads TGTGCCAGCAGACCGGGAAGCTCCTACGAGCAGTACTTC. Amino acid sequence: CASRPGSSYEQYF.

The J gene is TRBJ1-1, the V gene TRBV5-1, with a tentative D call TRBD1 (6 bases). The CDR3 extends over 14 amino acids. The ends were cut back, 2 bases at V and 8 bases at J, with 16 bases in the middle. Germline V gene data show CDR1 as SGHRS and CDR2 as YFSETQ. This chain's CDR3 is CASSFPTAQGEAFF. CDR3 DNA sequence: TGCGCCAGCAGCTTCCCTACGGCACAGGGAGAAGCTTTCTTT.

The CDR3 DNA reads as TGTGCCAGTAGTATAGAAAACCGCCGGGGCACTGAAGCTTTCTTT. This encodes CASSIENRRGTEAFF. The chain has TRBV19 and TRBJ1-1; D unresolved. The length of the CDR3 is 15 residues. Germline CDR1 reads LNHDA; CDR2 reads SQIVND (reference sequence). The V and J ends lost 0 bases and 4 bases respectively, with 12 bases between them.